Reported below is one T cell receptor (beta chain). The data originate from a study of CD8 T cells in ankylosing spondylitis. One entry per CDR3 protein, called by TCRdb with MiXCR from the 5' RACE reads. The data hold 150,000 to 250,000 distinct CDR3 sequences, with over 10% observed a single time. This sequence originates from a male donor with ankylosing spondylitis or in good health (not recorded which). Sequencing was done on a sample of blood, either unsorted or a sorted T cell fraction (not recorded which).

As DNA, the CDR3 is TGTGCCAGCAGCGTAATGCTAGCGGGGGACTGGGATACGCAGTATTTT. Residues: CASSVMLAGDWDTQYF. The rearrangement joins TRBV9 to TRBJ2-3, with 10 positions matching TRBD2. Germline trimming cut 1 base from V and 6 bases from J; bases unmatched to any gene: 8. Germline V gene lookup returns CDR1 SGDLS and CDR2 YYNGEE. This CDR3 region has 16 residues.